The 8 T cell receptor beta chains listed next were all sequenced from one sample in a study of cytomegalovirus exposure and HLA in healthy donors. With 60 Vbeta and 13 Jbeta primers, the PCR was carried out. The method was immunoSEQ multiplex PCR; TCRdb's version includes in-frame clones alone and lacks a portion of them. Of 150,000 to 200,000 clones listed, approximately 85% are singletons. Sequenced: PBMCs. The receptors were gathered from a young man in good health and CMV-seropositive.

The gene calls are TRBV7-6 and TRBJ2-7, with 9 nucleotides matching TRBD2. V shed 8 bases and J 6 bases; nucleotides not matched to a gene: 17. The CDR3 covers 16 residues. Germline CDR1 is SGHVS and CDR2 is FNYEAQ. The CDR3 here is CASARGGPYPLLEQYF. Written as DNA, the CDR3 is TGTGCCAGCGCGCGGGGGGGGCCTTACCCCCTCCTCGAGCAGTACTTC.

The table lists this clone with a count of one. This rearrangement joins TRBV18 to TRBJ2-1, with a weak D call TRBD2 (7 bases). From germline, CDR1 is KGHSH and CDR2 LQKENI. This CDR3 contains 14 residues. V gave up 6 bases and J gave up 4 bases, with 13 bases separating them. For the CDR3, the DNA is TGTGCCAGCTCCCGGGCGGGGGCATACAATGAGCAGTTCTTC. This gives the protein CASSRAGAYNEQFF.

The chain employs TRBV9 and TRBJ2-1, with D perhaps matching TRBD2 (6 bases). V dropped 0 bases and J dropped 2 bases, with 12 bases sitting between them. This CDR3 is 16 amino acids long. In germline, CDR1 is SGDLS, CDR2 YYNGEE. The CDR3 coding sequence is TGTGCCAGCAGCGTAGGGGGGGACGGAACCTACAATGAGCAGTTCTTC. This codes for CASSVGGDGTYNEQFF. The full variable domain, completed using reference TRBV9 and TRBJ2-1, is DSGVTQTPKHLITATGQRVTLRCSPRSGDLSVYWYQQSLDQGLQFLIQYYNGEERAKGNILERFSAQQFPDLHSELNLSSLELGDSALYFCASSVGGDGTYNEQFFGPGTRLTVL.

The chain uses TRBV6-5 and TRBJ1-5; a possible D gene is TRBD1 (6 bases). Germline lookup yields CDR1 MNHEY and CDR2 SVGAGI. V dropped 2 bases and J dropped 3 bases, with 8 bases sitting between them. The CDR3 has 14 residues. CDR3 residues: CASSYNRDNQPQHF. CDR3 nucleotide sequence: TGTGCCAGCAGTTACAACAGGGACAATCAGCCCCAGCATTTT.

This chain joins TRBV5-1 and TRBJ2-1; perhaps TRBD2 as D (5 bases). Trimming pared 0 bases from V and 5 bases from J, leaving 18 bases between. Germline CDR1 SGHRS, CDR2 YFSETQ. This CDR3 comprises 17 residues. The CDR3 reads CASSLAASAGTDNEQFF. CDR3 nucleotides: TGCGCCAGCAGCTTGGCTGCATCCGCGGGCACCGACAATGAGCAGTTCTTC.

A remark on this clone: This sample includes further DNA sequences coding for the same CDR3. The CDR3 DNA sequence: TGTGCCAGCAGTAGGACAGGGGGCGGTCAGCCCCAGCATTTT. It codes for CASSRTGGGQPQHF. This chain connects TRBV6-5 to TRBJ1-5; 11 bases are a match to TRBD1. CDR1 and CDR2 (germline): MNHEY, SVGAGI. V was pared by 5 bases and J by 6 bases, with 3 bases of the junction left unmatched. The CDR3 runs to 14 residues.

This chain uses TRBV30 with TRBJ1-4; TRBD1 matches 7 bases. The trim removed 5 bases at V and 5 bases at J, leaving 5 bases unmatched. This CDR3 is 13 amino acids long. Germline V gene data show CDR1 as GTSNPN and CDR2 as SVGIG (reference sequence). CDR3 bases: TGTGCCTGGTCCGGGACAGCAAATGAAAAACTGTTTTTT. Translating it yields CAWSGTANEKLFF. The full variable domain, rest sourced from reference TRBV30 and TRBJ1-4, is SQTIHQWPATLVQPVGSPLSLECTVEGTSNPNLYWYRQAAGRGLQLLFYSVGIGQISSEVPQNLSASRPQDRQFILSSKKLLLSDSGFYLCAWSGTANEKLFFGSGTQLSVL.

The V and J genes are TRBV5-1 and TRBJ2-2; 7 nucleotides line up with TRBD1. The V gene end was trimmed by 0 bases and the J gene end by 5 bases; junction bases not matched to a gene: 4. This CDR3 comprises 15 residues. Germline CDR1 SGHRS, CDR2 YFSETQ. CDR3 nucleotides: TGCGCCAGCAGCTTGGCCGGGACAGAAACCGGGGAGCTGTTTTTT. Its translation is CASSLAGTETGELFF.